This entry describes one T cell receptor beta chain. All patients were mismatch repair deficient, assessed by either PCR or immunohistochemistry. The protocol was immunoSEQ multiplex PCR, while the TCRdb copy is restricted to in-frame clones and leaves out a portion. Among some 130,000 clones listed, more than 70% were seen once. The sample belongs to a study of PD-1 blockade in mismatch repair-deficient tumors. The germline gives CDR1 MGHRA, CDR2 YSYEKL. The CDR3 is 15 amino acids. Between the trimmed V and J ends, which lost 4 bases and 0 bases, there was a span of 12 bases. The sequence was obtained from an adult with mismatch repair-deficient cancer. This chain joins TRBV4-1 and TRBJ1-1, with D tentatively TRBD1 (5 bases). Sequences were derived from peripheral blood, sampled approximately 72 weeks after starting pembrolizumab. The CDR3 reads CASSPAGGMNTEAFF. For the CDR3, the DNA is TGCGCCAGCAGCCCGGCGGGGGGGATGAACACTGAAGCTTTCTTT.